Following are 5 T cell receptor beta chains from one sample sequenced in a study of Ad26.COV2.S vaccination and SARS-CoV-2 variants. The data were produced by immunoSEQ multiplex PCR, yet TCRdb's version contains in-frame clones alone and is incomplete. The sample has under 150,000 clones, 70% to 90% seen once; the top ten hold around 5%. Material: peripheral blood, obtained after recovery from COVID-19. The receptors shown here come from a human donor who had recovered from COVID-19.

This chain uses TRBV27 with TRBJ2-5; D not certain. V lost 4 bases and J lost 1, with 13 bases in between. Germline V gene data show CDR1 as MNHEY and CDR2 as SMNVEV (reference sequence). This CDR3 region has 15 residues. This chain's CDR3 is CASSSLGKSQETQYF. In nucleotides, the CDR3 is TGTGCCAGCAGTTCCCTGGGAAAGTCCCAAGAGACCCAGTACTTC.

The rearrangement joins TRBV4-1 to TRBJ2-7; D gene uncertain. Germline lookup yields CDR1 MGHRA and CDR2 YSYEKL. The CDR3 has 15 amino acids. Between the trimmed V and J ends, which lost 0 bases and 3 bases, there was a span of 12 bases. The CDR3 nucleotides are TGCGCCAGCAGCCAAGATCATGCACCTATCTACGAGCAGTACTTC. Its translation is CASSQDHAPIYEQYF.

For this clone: Other DNA sequences of this sample code for an identical CDR3. This chain connects TRBV7-9 to TRBJ2-5; D gene ambiguous. The germline CDR1 and CDR2 sequences are SEHNR and FQNEAQ (reference sequence). V lost 5 bases, J lost 5 bases, and 9 bases lay in between. The CDR3 consists of 12 residues. DNA of the CDR3: TGTGCCAGCAGCCTAGACGGGGAGACCCAGTACTTC. It specifies CASSLDGETQYF.

The CDR3 loop is CASSLRGKNTGELFF. In nucleotides, the CDR3 is TGTGCCAGCAGCTTGAGGGGAAAGAACACCGGGGAGCTGTTTTTT. The gene calls are TRBV5-6 and TRBJ2-2; TRBD1 is a possible D gene (5 bases). Deletions cut 1 base from V and 1 base from J, with 8 bases between. Germline V gene data show CDR1 as SGHDT and CDR2 as YYEEEE. CDR3 length equals 15 residues. Based on the CDR3 plus reference TRBV5-6 and TRBJ2-2, the full variable domain is DAGVTQSPTHLIKTRGQQVTLRCSPKSGHDTVSWYQQALGQGPQFIFQYYEEEERQRGNFPDRFSGHQFPNYSSELNVNALLLGDSALYLCASSLRGKNTGELFFGEGSRLTVL.

This clone has just a few counts. The chain couples TRBV12-3 or TRBV12-4 to TRBJ2-7; perhaps D is TRBD1 or TRBD2 (5 bases each). The CDR3 extends over 11 amino acids. V lost 3 bases, J lost 6 bases, and 6 bases lay in between. The CDR3 spells CASSFGGEQYF. CDR3 in DNA: TGTGCCAGCAGTTTTGGGGGCGAGCAGTACTTC.